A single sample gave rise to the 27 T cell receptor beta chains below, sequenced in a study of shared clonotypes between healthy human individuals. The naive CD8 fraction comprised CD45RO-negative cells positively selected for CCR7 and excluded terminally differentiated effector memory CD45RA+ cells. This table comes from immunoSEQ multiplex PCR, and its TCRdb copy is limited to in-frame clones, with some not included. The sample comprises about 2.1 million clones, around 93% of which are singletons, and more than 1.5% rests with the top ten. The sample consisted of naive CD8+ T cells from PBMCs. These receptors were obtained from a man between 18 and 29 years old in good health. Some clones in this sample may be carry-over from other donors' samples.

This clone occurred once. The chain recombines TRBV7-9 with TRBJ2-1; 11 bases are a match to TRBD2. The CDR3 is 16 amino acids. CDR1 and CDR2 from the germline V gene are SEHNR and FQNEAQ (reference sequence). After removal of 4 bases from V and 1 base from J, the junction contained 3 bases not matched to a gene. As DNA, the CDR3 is TGTGCCAGCAGCTACCGGACTAGCGGGTCCTACAATGAGCAGTTCTTC. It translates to CASSYRTSGSYNEQFF.

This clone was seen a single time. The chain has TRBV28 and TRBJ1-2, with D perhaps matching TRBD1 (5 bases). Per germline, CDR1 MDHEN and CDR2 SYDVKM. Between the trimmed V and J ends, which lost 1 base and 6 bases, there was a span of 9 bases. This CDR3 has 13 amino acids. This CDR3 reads CASSLYRLDGYTF. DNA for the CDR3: TGTGCCAGCAGTTTATACAGGTTAGATGGCTACACCTTC.

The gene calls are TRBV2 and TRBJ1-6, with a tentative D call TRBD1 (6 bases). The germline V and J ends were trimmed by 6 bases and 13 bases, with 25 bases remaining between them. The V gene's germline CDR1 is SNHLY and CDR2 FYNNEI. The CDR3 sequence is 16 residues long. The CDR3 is CASSQRGASAQAPLHF. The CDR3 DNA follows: TGTGCCAGCAGCCAAAGGGGGGCATCAGCTCAGGCTCCCCTCCACTTT. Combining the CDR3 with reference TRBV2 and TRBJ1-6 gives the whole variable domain EPEVTQTPSHQVTQMGQEVILRCVPISNHLYFYWYRQILGQKVEFLVSFYNNEISEKSEIFDDQFSVERPDGSNFTLKIRSTKLEDSAMYFCASSQRGASAQAPLHFGNGTRLTVT.

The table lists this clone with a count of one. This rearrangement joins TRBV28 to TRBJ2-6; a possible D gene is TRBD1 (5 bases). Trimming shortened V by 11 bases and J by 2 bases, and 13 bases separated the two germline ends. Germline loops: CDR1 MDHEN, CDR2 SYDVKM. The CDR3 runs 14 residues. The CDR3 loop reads CALAPGTGANVLTF. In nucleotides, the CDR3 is TGTGCCCTTGCCCCAGGGACTGGGGCCAACGTCCTGACTTTC. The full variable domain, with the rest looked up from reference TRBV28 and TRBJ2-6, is DVKVTQSSRYLVKRTGEKVFLECVQDMDHENMFWYRQDPGLGLRLIYFSYDVKMKEKGDIPEGYSVSREKKERFSLILESASTNQTSMYLCALAPGTGANVLTFGAGSRLTVL.

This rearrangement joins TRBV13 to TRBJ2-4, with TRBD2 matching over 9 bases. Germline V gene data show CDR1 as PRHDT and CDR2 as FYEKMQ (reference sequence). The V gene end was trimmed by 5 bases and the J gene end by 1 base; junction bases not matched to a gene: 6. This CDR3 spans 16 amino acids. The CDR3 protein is CASSPRGGEAKNIQYF. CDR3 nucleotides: TGTGCCAGCAGCCCCCGCGGGGGGGAGGCCAAAAACATTCAGTACTTC.

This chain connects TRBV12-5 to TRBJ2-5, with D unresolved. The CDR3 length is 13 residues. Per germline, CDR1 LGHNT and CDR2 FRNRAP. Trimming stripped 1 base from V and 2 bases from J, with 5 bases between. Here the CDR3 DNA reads TGTGCTAGTGGTTTGGACTTTCAAGAGACCCAGTACTTC. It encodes CASGLDFQETQYF.

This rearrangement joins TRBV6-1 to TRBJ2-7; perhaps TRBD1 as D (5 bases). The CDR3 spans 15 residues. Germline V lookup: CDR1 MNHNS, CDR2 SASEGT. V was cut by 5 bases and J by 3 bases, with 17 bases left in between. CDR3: CASSTFRGPNYEQYF. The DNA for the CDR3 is TGTGCCAGCAGTACTTTTAGGGGCCCCAACTACGAGCAGTACTTC.

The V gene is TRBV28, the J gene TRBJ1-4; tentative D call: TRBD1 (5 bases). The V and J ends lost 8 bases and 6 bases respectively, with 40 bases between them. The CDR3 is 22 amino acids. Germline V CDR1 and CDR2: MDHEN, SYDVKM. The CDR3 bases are TGTGCCAGCGTGACGCGGGCTTTTAAACAGGCAGGGAGATTTTTGGAGGATGAAAAACTGTTTTTT. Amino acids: CASVTRAFKQAGRFLEDEKLFF.

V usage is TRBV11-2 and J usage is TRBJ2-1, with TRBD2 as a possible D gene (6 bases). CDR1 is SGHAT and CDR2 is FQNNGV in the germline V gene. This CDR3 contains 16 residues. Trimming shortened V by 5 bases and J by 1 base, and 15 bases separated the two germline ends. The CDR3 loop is CASSRLGGSSYNEQFF. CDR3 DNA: TGTGCCAGCAGCCGTCTGGGAGGTAGTTCCTACAATGAGCAGTTCTTC. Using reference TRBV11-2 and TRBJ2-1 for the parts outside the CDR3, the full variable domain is EAGVAQSPRYKIIEKRQSVAFWCNPISGHATLYWYQQILGQGPKLLIQFQNNGVVDDSQLPKDRFSAERLKGVDSTLKIQPAKLEDSAVYLCASSRLGGSSYNEQFFGPGTRLTVL.

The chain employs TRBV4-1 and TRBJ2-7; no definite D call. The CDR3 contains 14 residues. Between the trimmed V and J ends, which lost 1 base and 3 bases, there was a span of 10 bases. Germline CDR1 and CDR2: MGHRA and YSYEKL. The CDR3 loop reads CASSQGPSVYEQYF. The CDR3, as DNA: TGCGCCAGCAGCCAAGGTCCCAGCGTCTACGAGCAGTACTTC.

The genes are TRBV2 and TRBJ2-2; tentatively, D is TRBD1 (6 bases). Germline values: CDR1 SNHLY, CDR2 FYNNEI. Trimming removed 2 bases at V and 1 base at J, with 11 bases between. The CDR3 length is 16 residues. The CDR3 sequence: CASSERGTVNTGELFF. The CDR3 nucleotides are TGTGCCAGCAGTGAAAGGGGGACGGTGAACACCGGGGAGCTGTTTTTT. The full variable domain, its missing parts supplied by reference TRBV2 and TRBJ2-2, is EPEVTQTPSHQVTQMGQEVILRCVPISNHLYFYWYRQILGQKVEFLVSFYNNEISEKSEIFDDQFSVERPDGSNFTLKIRSTKLEDSAMYFCASSERGTVNTGELFFGEGSRLTVL.

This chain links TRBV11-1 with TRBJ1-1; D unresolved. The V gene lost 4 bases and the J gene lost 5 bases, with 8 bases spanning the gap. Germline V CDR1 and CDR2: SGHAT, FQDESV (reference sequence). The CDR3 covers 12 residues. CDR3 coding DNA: TGTGCCAGCAGCTCACGGGCAACTGAAGCTTTCTTT. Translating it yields CASSSRATEAFF.

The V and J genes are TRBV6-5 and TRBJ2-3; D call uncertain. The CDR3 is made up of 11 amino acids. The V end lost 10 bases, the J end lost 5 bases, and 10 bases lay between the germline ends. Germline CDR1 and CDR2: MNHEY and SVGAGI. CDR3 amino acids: CAIGTGDTQYF. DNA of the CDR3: TGTGCCATCGGTACTGGAGATACGCAGTATTTT.

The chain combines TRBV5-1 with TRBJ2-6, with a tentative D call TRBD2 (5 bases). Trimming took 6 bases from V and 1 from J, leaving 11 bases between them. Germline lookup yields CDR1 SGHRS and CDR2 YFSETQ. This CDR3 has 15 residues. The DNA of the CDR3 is TGCGCCAGCACCGAGGGTAGGTCTGGGGCCAACGTCCTGACTTTC. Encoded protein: CASTEGRSGANVLTF.

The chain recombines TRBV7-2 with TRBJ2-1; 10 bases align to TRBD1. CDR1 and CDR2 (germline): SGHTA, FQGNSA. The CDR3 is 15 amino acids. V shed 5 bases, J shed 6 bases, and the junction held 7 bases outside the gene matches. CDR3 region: CASSPRDRGSNEQFF. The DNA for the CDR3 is TGTGCCAGCAGCCCCCGGGACAGGGGTAGCAATGAGCAGTTCTTC.

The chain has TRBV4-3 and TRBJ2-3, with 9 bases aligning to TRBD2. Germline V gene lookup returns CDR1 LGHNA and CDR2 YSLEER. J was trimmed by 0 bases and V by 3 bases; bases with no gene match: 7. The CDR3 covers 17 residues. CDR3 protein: CASSQRWLAGSTDTQYF. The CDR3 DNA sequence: TGCGCCAGCAGCCAGCGTTGGCTAGCGGGAAGCACAGATACGCAGTATTTT.

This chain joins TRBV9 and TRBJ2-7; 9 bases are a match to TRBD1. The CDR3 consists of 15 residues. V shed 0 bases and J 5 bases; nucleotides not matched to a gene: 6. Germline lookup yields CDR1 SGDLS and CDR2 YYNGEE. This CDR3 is CASSVGGGTGNEQYF. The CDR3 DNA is TGTGCCAGCAGCGTAGGGGGAGGGACAGGGAACGAGCAGTACTTC.

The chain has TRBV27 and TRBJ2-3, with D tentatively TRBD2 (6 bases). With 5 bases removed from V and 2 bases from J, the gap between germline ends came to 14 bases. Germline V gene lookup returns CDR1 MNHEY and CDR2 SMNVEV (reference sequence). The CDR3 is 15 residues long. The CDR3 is CASSPNGSPTDTQYF. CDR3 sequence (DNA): TGTGCCAGCAGTCCCAACGGGAGCCCCACAGATACGCAGTATTTT.

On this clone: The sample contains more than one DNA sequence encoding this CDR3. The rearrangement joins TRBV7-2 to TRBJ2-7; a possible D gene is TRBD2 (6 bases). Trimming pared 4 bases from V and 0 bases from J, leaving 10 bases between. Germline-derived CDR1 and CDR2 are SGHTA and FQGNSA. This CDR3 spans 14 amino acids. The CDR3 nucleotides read TGTGCCAGCAGCTCCCGGGACTTCTCCTACGAGCAGTACTTC. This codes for CASSSRDFSYEQYF.

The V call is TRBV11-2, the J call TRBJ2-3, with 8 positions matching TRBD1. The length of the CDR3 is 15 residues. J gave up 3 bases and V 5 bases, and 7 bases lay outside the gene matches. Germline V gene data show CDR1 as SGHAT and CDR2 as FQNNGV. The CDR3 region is CASSRRQGRTDTQYF. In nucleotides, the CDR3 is TGTGCCAGCAGCCGGCGACAGGGGAGGACAGATACGCAGTATTTT. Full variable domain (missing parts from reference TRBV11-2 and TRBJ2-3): EAGVAQSPRYKIIEKRQSVAFWCNPISGHATLYWYQQILGQGPKLLIQFQNNGVVDDSQLPKDRFSAERLKGVDSTLKIQPAKLEDSAVYLCASSRRQGRTDTQYFGPGTRLTVL.

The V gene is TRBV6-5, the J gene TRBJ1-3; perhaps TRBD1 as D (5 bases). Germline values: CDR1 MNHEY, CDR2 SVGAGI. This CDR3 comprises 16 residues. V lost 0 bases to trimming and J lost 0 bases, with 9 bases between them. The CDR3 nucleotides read TGTGCCAGCAGTTACTCGGGGGGAATCTCTGGAAACACCATATATTTT. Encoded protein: CASSYSGGISGNTIYF.

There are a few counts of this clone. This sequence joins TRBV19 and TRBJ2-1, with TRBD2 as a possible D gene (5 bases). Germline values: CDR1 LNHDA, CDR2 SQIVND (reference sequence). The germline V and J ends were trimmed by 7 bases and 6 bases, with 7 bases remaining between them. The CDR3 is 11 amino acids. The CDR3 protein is CASTRGNEQFF. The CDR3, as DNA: TGTGCCAGTACCCGGGGCAATGAGCAGTTCTTC.

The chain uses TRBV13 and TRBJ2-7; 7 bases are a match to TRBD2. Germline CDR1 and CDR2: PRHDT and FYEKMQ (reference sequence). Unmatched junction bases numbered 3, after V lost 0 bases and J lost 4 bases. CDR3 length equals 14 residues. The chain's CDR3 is CASSLGLAPYEQYF. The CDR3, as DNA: TGTGCCAGCAGCTTAGGACTAGCGCCTTACGAGCAGTACTTC.

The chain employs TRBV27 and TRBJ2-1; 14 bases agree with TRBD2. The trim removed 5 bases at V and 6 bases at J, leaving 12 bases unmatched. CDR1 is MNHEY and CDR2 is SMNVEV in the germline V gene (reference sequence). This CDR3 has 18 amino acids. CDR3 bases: TGTGCCAGCAGTCTTCGACTAGCGGGAGGGCGTAACAGCAATGAGCAGTTCTTC. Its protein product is CASSLRLAGGRNSNEQFF.

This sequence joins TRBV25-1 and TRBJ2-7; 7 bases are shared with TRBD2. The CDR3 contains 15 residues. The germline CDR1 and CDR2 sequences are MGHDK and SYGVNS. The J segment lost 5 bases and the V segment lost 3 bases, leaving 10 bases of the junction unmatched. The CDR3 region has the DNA TGTGCCAGCAGTGACCCCGGGGGGTTGGAGGACGAGCAGTACTTC. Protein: CASSDPGGLEDEQYF.

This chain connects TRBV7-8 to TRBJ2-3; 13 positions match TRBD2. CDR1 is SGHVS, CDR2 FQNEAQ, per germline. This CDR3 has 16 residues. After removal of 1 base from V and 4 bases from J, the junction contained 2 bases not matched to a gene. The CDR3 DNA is TGTGCCAGCAGCTTAGTCGGACTAGCGGGAGCAGATACGCAGTATTTT. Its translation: CASSLVGLAGADTQYF.

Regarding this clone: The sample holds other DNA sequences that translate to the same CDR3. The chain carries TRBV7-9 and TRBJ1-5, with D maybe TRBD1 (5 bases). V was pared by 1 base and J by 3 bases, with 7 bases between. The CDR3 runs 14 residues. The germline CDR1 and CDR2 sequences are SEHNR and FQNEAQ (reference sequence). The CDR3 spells CASSLGGTNQPQHF. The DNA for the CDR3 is TGTGCCAGCAGCTTAGGTGGGACCAATCAGCCCCAGCATTTT.